This TCR beta chain was obtained from a study of T cell responses to AZD1222 COVID-19 vaccine. General study results and limits: Receipt of two AZD1222 doses was followed by a rise in Spike-specific TCR breadth and depth. The donor cohort was predominantly white British with a female majority, and clonal diversity may have been underestimated. Spike regions recognized by vaccine-associated CD4 TCRs spanned the protein, led by 160-218 and 743-854.

A note on this clone: Its target is unknown.

The CDR3 spans 15 residues. The V and J ends lost 5 bases and 2 bases respectively, with 12 bases between them. Germline CDR1 MNHEY, CDR2 SVGAGI. The protocol was immunoSEQ multiplex PCR, while the TCRdb copy is restricted to in-frame clones and leaves out a portion. Among about 150,000 clones listed, about 85% were seen once. The chain has TRBV6-5 and TRBJ1-4; TRBD1 might be the D (5 bases). This receptor was identified in an adult who had recovered from COVID-19. The input for sequencing was peripheral blood, taken after recovery from COVID-19. CDR3 nucleotide sequence: TGTGCCAGCAGTCCCTTCGGGGGTACTAATGAAAAACTGTTTTTT. Encoded protein: CASSPFGGTNEKLFF.